This T cell receptor beta chain originates from a study of T cells in Graves' hyperthyroidism and ophthalmopathy. V shed 5 bases and J 1 base; nucleotides not matched to a gene: 6. Germline CDR1 and CDR2: SEHNR and FQNEAQ (reference sequence). This CDR3 has 15 residues. The TCR beta CDR3 regions underwent amplification using RNA transcripts as the source. Primed by the HTBI set, a first-round RT-PCR was run on the TCR CDR3. One entry per CDR3 protein, called by TCRdb with MiXCR from the multiplex PCR reads. The data contain roughly 580,000 distinct CDR3 sequences, around 46% of them seen just once; the ten biggest clones take up 8.2%.

The chain joins TRBV7-9 to TRBJ2-5; 8 positions match TRBD1. The sample comprised peripheral blood or thyroid tissue (not recorded which). This sequence originates from a woman in her late teens or twenties with Graves' hyperthyroidism. In DNA, the CDR3 is TGTGCCAGCAGCCCAACAACAGGGGGCCAAGAGACCCAGTACTTC. This sequence encodes CASSPTTGGQETQYF.